The rows below give T cell receptor beta chains drawn from one sample of a study of shared clonotypes between healthy human individuals. Sequencing used immunoSEQ multiplex PCR; TCRdb keeps in-frame clones, though not all of them. The sample includes roughly 2 million clones, about 95% seen only once; the top ten take about 1.1%. The sequencing input was naive CD8+ T cells sorted from blood. Receptor source: a young man in good health. CDR3s include the opening cysteine and the closing phenylalanine or tryptophan. Each record gives: CDR3 DNA, CDR3 protein, J gene, clone size, V gene, D gene. A D gene is named only where the DNA matches it firmly. Only some rows state a clone size, as once, few, many or a class for expanded clones.

cdr3_nt: TGTGCCAGCAGTTACACAGGGGGCGACGATGGCTACACCTTC
cdr3_aa: CASSYTGGDDGYTF
j_call: TRBJ1-2
clone_size: -
v_call: TRBV6-5
d_call: TRBD1

cdr3_nt: TGTGCCAGCAGCTTAGGCGAGCGGGGCGGGGAGCTGTTTTTT
cdr3_aa: CASSLGERGGELFF
j_call: TRBJ2-2
clone_size: once
v_call: TRBV13
d_call: TRBD2

cdr3_nt: TGTGCCAGTAGTATAAGAGGGCGGGGCAATGAGCAGTTCTTC
cdr3_aa: CASSIRGRGNEQFF
j_call: TRBJ2-1
clone_size: few
v_call: TRBV19
d_call: -

cdr3_nt: TGTGCCAGCAGTGAGGGGGCTAGCGCGTCCTACGAGCAGTACTTC
cdr3_aa: CASSEGASASYEQYF
j_call: TRBJ2-7
clone_size: -
v_call: TRBV2
d_call: -

cdr3_nt: TGTGCCAGCAGCTTAGTGTATGAGGAGTACGAGCAGTACTTC
cdr3_aa: CASSLVYEEYEQYF
j_call: TRBJ2-7
clone_size: -
v_call: TRBV7-9
d_call: -

cdr3_nt: TGCGCCAGCAGTGGGGGGGGTGAAGCTTTCTTT
cdr3_aa: CASSGGGEAFF
j_call: TRBJ1-1
clone_size: once
v_call: TRBV10-2
d_call: -

cdr3_nt: TGTGCCAGCAGTGGCAGTATGACAGTTAATGAAAAACTGTTTTTT
cdr3_aa: CASSGSMTVNEKLFF
j_call: TRBJ1-4
clone_size: -
v_call: TRBV25-1
d_call: -

cdr3_nt: TGTGCCAGCAGTCCCTTACAGGGCCTGACTAATGAAAAACTGTTTTTT
cdr3_aa: CASSPLQGLTNEKLFF
j_call: TRBJ1-4
clone_size: -
v_call: TRBV27
d_call: -

cdr3_nt: TGTGCCAGCAGCCCACACCGGGCCGAGGGCACTGAAGCTTTCTTT
cdr3_aa: CASSPHRAEGTEAFF
j_call: TRBJ1-1
clone_size: -
v_call: TRBV5-4
d_call: -

cdr3_nt: TGTGCCAGCAGCTACGGGATGAACACTGAAGCTTTCTTT
cdr3_aa: CASSYGMNTEAFF
j_call: TRBJ1-1
clone_size: few
v_call: TRBV5-6
d_call: -

cdr3_nt: TGTGCCAGCAGCGCCGCAACAGCGGCCTACGAGCAGTACTTC
cdr3_aa: CASSAATAAYEQYF
j_call: TRBJ2-7
clone_size: once
v_call: TRBV11-2
d_call: -

cdr3_nt: TGTGCCAGCAGGTGGACTAGCGGGAGTCTGTACAATGAGCAGTTCTTC
cdr3_aa: CASRWTSGSLYNEQFF
j_call: TRBJ2-1
clone_size: -
v_call: TRBV27
d_call: TRBD2

cdr3_nt: TGCGCCAGCAGCTTGTTGGGGGGCATTGAAGCTTTCTTT
cdr3_aa: CASSLLGGIEAFF
j_call: TRBJ1-1
clone_size: -
v_call: TRBV5-1
d_call: -

cdr3_nt: TGTGCCAGCAGTCTACAGGGAGCGGGCTATGGCTACACCTTC
cdr3_aa: CASSLQGAGYGYTF
j_call: TRBJ1-2
clone_size: -
v_call: TRBV28
d_call: -

cdr3_nt: TGCGCCAGCAGCCAAGAGGGGGGAGAGTATGTCTACGAGCAGTACTTC
cdr3_aa: CASSQEGGEYVYEQYF
j_call: TRBJ2-7
clone_size: -
v_call: TRBV4-1
d_call: -

cdr3_nt: TGTGCCAGCAGCGCCCGGGGGGATCAAGAGACCCAGTACTTC
cdr3_aa: CASSARGDQETQYF
j_call: TRBJ2-5
clone_size: -
v_call: TRBV9
d_call: TRBD2

cdr3_nt: TGCGCCAGCAGCCAACCCGGGGGGGGAGGGCTCAATGAGCAGTTCTTC
cdr3_aa: CASSQPGGGGLNEQFF
j_call: TRBJ2-1
clone_size: -
v_call: TRBV4-1
d_call: TRBD2

cdr3_nt: TGTGCCATCAGTGAGAAGACTAGCGGGAGGGCCATCTCGACAGATACGCAGTATTTT
cdr3_aa: CAISEKTSGRAISTDTQYF
j_call: TRBJ2-3
clone_size: -
v_call: TRBV10-3
d_call: TRBD2

cdr3_nt: TGTGCCAGCAGTTCGTACGGCGATCAGCCCCAGCATTTT
cdr3_aa: CASSSYGDQPQHF
j_call: TRBJ1-5
clone_size: -
v_call: TRBV28
d_call: -

cdr3_nt: TGTGCCAGCAGTCCCCGGGGGTTCATGGGTAGCTCCTACAATGAGCAGTTCTTC
cdr3_aa: CASSPRGFMGSSYNEQFF
j_call: TRBJ2-1
clone_size: -
v_call: TRBV28
d_call: -

cdr3_nt: TGTGCCACCCTGGTAAAAGAAGGCTACGAGCAGTACTTC
cdr3_aa: CATLVKEGYEQYF
j_call: TRBJ2-7
clone_size: once
v_call: TRBV6-6
d_call: -

cdr3_nt: TGTGCCAGCAGTGGACTGGCGGGGGCCCCAGATACGCAGTATTTT
cdr3_aa: CASSGLAGAPDTQYF
j_call: TRBJ2-3
clone_size: -
v_call: TRBV6-1
d_call: -

cdr3_nt: TGTGCCAGCAGACGCCTAGGGGGGGAAGGCTATGGCTACACCTTC
cdr3_aa: CASRRLGGEGYGYTF
j_call: TRBJ1-2
clone_size: -
v_call: TRBV2
d_call: -

cdr3_nt: TGCGCCAGCAGCCAAGAAGGGGACCGGGCGTCGGAGGCCTACGAGCAGTACTTC
cdr3_aa: CASSQEGDRASEAYEQYF
j_call: TRBJ2-7
clone_size: -
v_call: TRBV4-1
d_call: -

cdr3_nt: TGTGCCAGCAGTTTGGGGGCGTACACTGAAGCTTTCTTT
cdr3_aa: CASSLGAYTEAFF
j_call: TRBJ1-1
clone_size: -
v_call: TRBV27
d_call: -